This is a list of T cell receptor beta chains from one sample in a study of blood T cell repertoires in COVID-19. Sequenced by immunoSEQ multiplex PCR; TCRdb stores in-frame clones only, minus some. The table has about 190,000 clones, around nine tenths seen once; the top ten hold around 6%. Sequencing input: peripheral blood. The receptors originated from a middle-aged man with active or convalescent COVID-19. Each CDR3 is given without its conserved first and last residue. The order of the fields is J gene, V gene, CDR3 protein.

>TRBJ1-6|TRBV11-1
ASSRGSDSYNSPLH
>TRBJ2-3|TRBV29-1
SVGETGLLIDTQY
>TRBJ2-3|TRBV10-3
ALDSGRAPGDTQY
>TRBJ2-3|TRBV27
ASSTVGTDTQY
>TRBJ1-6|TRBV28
ASSKRQGFDSPLH
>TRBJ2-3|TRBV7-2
ASSPSGTPDTQY
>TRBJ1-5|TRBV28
ASSFRSGYNQPQH
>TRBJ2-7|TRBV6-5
ASTQREGGAEQY
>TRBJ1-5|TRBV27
ASSFVGGLQPQH
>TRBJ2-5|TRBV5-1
ASSLAVAPETQY
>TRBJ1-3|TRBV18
ASSPRDRSSGNTIY
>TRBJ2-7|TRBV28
ASSLPSGDYEQY
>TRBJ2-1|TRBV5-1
ASRKTAGASYNEQF